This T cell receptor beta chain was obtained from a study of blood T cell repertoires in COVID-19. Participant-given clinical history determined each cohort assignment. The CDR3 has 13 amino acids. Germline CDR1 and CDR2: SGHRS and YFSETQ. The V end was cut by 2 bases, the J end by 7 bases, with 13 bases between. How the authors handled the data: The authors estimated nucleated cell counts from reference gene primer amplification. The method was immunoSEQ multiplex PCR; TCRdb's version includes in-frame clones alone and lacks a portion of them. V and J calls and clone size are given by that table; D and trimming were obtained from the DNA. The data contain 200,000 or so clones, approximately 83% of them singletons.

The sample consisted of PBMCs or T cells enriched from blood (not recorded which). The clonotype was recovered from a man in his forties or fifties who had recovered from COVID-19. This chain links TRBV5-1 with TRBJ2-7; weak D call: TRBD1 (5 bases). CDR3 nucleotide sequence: TGCGCCAGCAGCTTTGGGGCGACGAGGGAGCAGTACTTC. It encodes CASSFGATREQYF.